This T cell receptor (beta chain) was profiled in a study of T cells in Graves' hyperthyroidism and ophthalmopathy. Study findings and constraints: Patients with ophthalmopathy were separated from those with stable hyperthyroidism by a 13 V-J model. The majority of expanded thyroid clonotypes above 0.001 also appeared in blood.

Uncontrolled infection, other autoimmune disease, pregnancy or lactation disqualified patients from enrolment. Details on this clonotype: Its cognate antigen is unknown.

RNA transcripts gave rise to amplified TCR beta CDR3 regions. HTBI primers drove first-round RT-PCR of the TCR CDR3. TCRdb ran MiXCR on the multiplex PCR reads and lists one entry per CDR3 protein. The sample yields about half a million distinct CDR3 sequences, around 22% seen once. The CDR3 length is 16 residues. The V gene lost 10 bases and the J gene lost 4 bases, with 22 bases spanning the gap. The TCR originated in a woman in her 30s with Graves' ophthalmopathy. The sequenced material came from blood. The chain is built from TRBV12-3 or TRBV12-4 and TRBJ2-2, with D perhaps matching TRBD2 (6 bases). The CDR3 DNA reads as TGTGCCACCAACCCCGGCCGGGGGATCTCCACCGGGGAGCTGTTTTTT. This codes for CATNPGRGISTGELFF.